This paragraph reports one T cell receptor (beta chain). These data belong to a study of blood T cell repertoires in COVID-19. On the study more broadly: From the United States, Italy and Spain came samples of acute and convalescent COVID-19. Sample material is recorded as cDNA or gDNA derived from T cells, B-cell-depleted T cells, or PBMCs.

From germline, CDR1 is MGHRA and CDR2 YSYEKL. V dropped 3 bases and J dropped 7; count of bases not matched to a gene: 7. This CDR3 comprises 17 residues. In the study's own analysis: Estimates of nucleated cell counts were drawn from the amplification of reference gene primers. Clones were read by immunoSEQ multiplex PCR, and TCRdb kept only the in-frame ones, dropping some. The V and J calls and clone size are taken from that table; D and trimming were inferred from the DNA. The table lists over 250,000 clones, about 85% of them singletons, with 13% in the top ten. The sequenced material came from peripheral blood. The rearrangement joins TRBV4-1 to TRBJ2-1, with 15 bases fitting TRBD2. The TCR comes from a human donor in a cohort sampled during active COVID-19. This CDR3 reads CASSHTRTSGRGNEQFF. The CDR3, as DNA: TGCGCCAGCAGCCATACCCGGACTAGCGGGAGGGGGAATGAGCAGTTCTTC.